This entry describes one TCR beta chain. Its antigen remains undetermined. There are no base qualities to consult, and no much larger clone falls within one base. The time point label for this specimen denotes: newly diagnosed, previously untreated cHL patient sample. To serve as a comparison group for the relapsed/refractory trial patients, PBMCs were sequenced from patients with newly diagnosed, previously untreated classical Hodgkin lymphoma. Peripheral blood was collected in 8 mL Vacutainer Cell Preparation Tubes, from which PBMCs were isolated by centrifugation and then cryopreserved. Genomic DNA was isolated using the Qiagen DNeasy kit from unsorted PBMCs as well as from negatively selected CD4+ and CD8+ fractions. TCR beta CDR3 regions were subjected to amplification by immunoSEQ multiplex PCR with primers that anneal to V and J segments. Amplification bias was minimized using a synthetic immune receptor repertoire, and residual bias was removed computationally after sequencing. In the paper's pipeline: Repertoire diversity was quantified as the Shannon entropy index using custom Python scripts. Unsorted, CD4+ and CD8+ repertoires were analyzed separately, except for combined analyses in which CD4+ and CD8+ sequences were merged in silico. TCRdb took over this immuneACCESS table, retaining in-frame rearrangements with V and J assigned. Such tables are incomplete; in checked studies, under half of the missing clones stem from an unresolved V gene, and the remainder is unexplained. For V, J and clone size, that table is used; D and trimming come from the DNA. In this sample the table shows roughly 68,000 clones, about 93% of which occur a single time. The top ten clones comprise over 2.5% of the sample.

The data belong to a study of PD-1 blockade in classical Hodgkin lymphoma (dated by TCRdb to the early 2020s). About the investigation overall: To define a peripheral blood immune signature of response to PD-1 blockade in classical Hodgkin lymphoma, the study combined TCR beta sequencing with CyTOF.

What the work shows at the level of the full study, not this receptor alone: Baseline TCR diversity was reported as lower in newly diagnosed patients than in healthy donors, and lower still in relapsed/refractory patients. The study was restricted to a single clinical trial cohort, and the causes of repertoire differences, possibly disease activity or prior therapy, were left undefined.

Reading the germline V gene gives CDR1 SGHVS and CDR2 FQNEAQ. Relative to germline, V is 1 base shorter and J is 7 bases shorter, with 14 bases between their ends. Taken from cysteine to phenylalanine, the CDR3 has 14 residues. Only the CDR3 region is kept as DNA, spanning 42 bases read in frame from base 1. The receptor chain draws on TRBV7-8 and TRBJ2-7; the D region possibly corresponds to TRBD2 (5 bases align). The TCR comes from a human donor with classical Hodgkin lymphoma. Sample: peripheral blood mononuclear cells (PBMCs). The CDR3 protein sequence reads: CASSLEVTTGEQYF. The sequence in DNA is TGTGCCAGCAGCTTAGAGGTCACGACGGGGGAGCAGTACTTC.